This TCR beta chain is drawn from a study of persistence of HIV-infected CD4 T cells. Regarding the study as a whole: TCR analyses could not target the rare provirus-carrying CMV-responding cells.

This CDR3 is 14 amino acids long. The V and J ends lost 5 bases and 7 bases respectively, with 15 bases between them. Germline CDR1 LNHDA, CDR2 SQIVND (reference sequence). Stimulation used 8 to 10 ug/mL lysate from CMV-infected fibroblasts. Sorted nonresponding memory CD4+ T cells were CD40L-negative, CD69-negative, CD45RO-high. Sequencing used immunoSEQ version 4 in survey mode. Assay used: immunoSEQ multiplex PCR; TCRdb lists only in-frame clones, some missing. The sample carries roughly 32,000 clones, roughly four fifths recorded once. As concerns this clone: The antigen remains undetermined.

This sequence originates from an adult man with HIV who was CMV-seropositive. The starting material was CD4+ T cells sorted from PBMCs after approximately 18-hour stimulation, obtained from a patient who received antiretroviral therapy. This sequence joins TRBV19 and TRBJ1-5; no firm D call. DNA for the CDR3: TGTGCCAGTAGTCTAACTTTGGACTGGCAGCCCCAGCATTTT. Residues: CASSLTLDWQPQHF. Variable domain in full (rest from reference TRBV19 and TRBJ1-5): DGGITQSPKYLFRKEGQNVTLSCEQNLNHDAMYWYRQDPGQGLRLIYYSQIVNDFQKGDIAEGYSVSREKKESFPLTVTSAQKNPTAFYLCASSLTLDWQPQHFGDGTRLSIL.